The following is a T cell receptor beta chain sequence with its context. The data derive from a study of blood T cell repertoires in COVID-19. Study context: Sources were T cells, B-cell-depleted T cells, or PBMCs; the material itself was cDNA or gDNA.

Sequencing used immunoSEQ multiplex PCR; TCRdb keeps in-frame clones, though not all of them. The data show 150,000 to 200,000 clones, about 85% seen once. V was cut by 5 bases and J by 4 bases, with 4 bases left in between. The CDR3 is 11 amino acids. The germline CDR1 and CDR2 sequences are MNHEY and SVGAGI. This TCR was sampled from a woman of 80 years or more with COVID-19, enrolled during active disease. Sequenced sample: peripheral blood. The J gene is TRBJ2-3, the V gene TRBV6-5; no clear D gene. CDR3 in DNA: TGTGCCAGCAGTCCGGCAGATACGCAGTATTTT. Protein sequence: CASSPADTQYF.